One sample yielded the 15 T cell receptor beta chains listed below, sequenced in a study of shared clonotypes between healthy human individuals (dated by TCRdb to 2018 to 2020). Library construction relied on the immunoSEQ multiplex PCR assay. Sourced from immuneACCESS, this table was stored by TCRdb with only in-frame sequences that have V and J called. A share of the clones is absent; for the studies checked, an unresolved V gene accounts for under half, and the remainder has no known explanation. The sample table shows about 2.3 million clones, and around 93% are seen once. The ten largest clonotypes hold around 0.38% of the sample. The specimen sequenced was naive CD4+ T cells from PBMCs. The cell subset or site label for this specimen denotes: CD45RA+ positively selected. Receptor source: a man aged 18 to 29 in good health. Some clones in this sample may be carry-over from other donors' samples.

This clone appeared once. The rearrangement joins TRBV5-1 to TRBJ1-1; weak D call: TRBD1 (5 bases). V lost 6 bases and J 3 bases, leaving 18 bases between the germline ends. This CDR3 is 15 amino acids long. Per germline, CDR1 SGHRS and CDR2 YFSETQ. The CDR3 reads CASTPSGYWDTEAFF. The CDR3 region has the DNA TGCGCCAGCACACCGTCAGGGTATTGGGACACTGAAGCTTTCTTT.

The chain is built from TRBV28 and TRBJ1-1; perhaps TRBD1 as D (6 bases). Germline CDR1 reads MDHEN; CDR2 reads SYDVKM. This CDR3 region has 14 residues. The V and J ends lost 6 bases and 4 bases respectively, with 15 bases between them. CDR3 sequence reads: CASSQTGPGTEAFF. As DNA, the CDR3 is TGTGCCAGCAGCCAAACAGGGCCGGGCACTGAAGCTTTCTTT. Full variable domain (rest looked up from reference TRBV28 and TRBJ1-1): DVKVTQSSRYLVKRTGEKVFLECVQDMDHENMFWYRQDPGLGLRLIYFSYDVKMKEKGDIPEGYSVSREKKERFSLILESASTNQTSMYLCASSQTGPGTEAFFGQGTRLTVV.

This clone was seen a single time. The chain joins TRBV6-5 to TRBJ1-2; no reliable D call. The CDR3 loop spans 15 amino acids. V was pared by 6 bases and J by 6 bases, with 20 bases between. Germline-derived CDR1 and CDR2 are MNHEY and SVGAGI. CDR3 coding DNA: TGTGCCAGCAGGGGATATGGCCCTGGCACTGATGGCTACACCTTC. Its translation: CASRGYGPGTDGYTF.

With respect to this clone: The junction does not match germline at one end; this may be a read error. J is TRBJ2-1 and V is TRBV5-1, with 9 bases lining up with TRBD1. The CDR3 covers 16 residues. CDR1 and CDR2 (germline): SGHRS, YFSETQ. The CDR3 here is CASSSGTGKAYNEQFF. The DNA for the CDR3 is TGCGCCAGCAGCTCGGGGACAGGGAAGGCCTATAATGAGCAGTTCTTC.

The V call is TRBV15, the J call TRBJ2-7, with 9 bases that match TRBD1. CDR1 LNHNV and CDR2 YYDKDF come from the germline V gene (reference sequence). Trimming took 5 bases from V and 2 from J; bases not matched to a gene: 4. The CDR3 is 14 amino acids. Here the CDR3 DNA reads TGTGCCACCAGCCTCCGGGACAGGGCCTACGAGCAGTACTTC. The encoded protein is CATSLRDRAYEQYF.

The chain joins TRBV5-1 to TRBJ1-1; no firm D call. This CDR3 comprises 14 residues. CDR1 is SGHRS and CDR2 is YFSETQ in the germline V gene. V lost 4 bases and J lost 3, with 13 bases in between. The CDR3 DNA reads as TGCGCCAGCAGCCCCCAGAGGCCAGACACTGAAGCTTTCTTT. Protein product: CASSPQRPDTEAFF.

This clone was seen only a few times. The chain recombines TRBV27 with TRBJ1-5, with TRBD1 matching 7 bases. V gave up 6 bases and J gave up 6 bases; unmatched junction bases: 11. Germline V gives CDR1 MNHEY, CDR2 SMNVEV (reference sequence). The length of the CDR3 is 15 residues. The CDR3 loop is CASRTTGRFGQPQHF. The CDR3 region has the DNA TGTGCCAGCAGGACGACAGGGAGGTTTGGTCAGCCCCAGCATTTT.

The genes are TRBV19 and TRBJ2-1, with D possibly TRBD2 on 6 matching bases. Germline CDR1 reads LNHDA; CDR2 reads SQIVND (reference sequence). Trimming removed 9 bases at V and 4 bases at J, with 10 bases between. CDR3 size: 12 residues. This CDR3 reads CARRDWYNEQFF. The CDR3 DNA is TGTGCCAGACGGGACTGGTACAATGAGCAGTTCTTC.

CDR3 nucleotide sequence: TGTGCCAGCAGTGTACAGGGATACACCATATATTTT. Its protein is CASSVQGYTIYF. This chain connects TRBV28 to TRBJ1-3; maybe TRBD1 (6 bases). Trimming took 5 bases from V and 8 from J, leaving 10 bases between them. The CDR3 consists of 12 residues. CDR1 MDHEN and CDR2 SYDVKM come from the germline V gene.

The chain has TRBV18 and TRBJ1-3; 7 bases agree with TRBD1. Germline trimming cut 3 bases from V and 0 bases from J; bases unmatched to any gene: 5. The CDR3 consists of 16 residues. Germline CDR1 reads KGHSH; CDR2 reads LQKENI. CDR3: CASSPTTGDSGNTIYF. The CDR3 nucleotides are TGTGCCAGCTCACCTACAACAGGGGACTCTGGAAACACCATATATTTT.

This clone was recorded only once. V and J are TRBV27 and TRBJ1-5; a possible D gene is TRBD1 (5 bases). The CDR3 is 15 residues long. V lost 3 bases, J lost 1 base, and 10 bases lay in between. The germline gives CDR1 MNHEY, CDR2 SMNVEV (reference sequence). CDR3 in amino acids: CASSFFRDSNQPQHF. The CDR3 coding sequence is TGTGCCAGCAGTTTTTTCAGGGACAGCAATCAGCCCCAGCATTTT.

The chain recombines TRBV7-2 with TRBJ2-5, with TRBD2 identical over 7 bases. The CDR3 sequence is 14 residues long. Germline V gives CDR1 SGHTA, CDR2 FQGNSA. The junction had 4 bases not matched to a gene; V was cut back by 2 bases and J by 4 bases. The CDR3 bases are TGTGCCAGCAGCTTATCATGGGGGGGAGAGACCCAGTACTTC. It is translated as CASSLSWGGETQYF.

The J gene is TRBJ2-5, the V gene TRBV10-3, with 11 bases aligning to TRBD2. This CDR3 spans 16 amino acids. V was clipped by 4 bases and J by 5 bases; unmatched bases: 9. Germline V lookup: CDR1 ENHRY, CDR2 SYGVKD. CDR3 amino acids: CAISGVAGGINETQYF. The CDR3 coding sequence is TGTGCCATCAGTGGAGTAGCGGGAGGGATCAACGAGACCCAGTACTTC.

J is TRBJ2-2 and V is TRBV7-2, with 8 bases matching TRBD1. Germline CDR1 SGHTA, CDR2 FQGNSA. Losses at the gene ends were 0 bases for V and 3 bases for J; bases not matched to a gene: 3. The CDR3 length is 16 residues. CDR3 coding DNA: TGTGCCAGCAGCTTAGCGACACAGGGGGACACCGGGGAGCTGTTTTTT. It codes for CASSLATQGDTGELFF.

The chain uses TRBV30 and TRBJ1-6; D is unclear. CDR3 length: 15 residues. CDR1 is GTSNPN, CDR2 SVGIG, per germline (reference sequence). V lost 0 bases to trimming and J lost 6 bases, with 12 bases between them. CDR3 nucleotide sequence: TGTGCCTGGAGTGTACTTGGGAAGGGTAATTCACCCCTCCACTTT. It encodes CAWSVLGKGNSPLHF.